This T cell receptor beta chain was documented in a study of CD8+ T cells in alopecia areata. For the study at large: Among treated patients, oral tofacitinib was administered at 5 to 10 mg twice daily. The percentage of affected scalp area served as the score of severity for treated patients.

CDR1 and CDR2 from the germline V gene are PRHDT and FYEKMQ (reference sequence). This CDR3 spans 14 amino acids. V was clipped by 4 bases and J by 4 bases; unmatched bases: 3. Study-level results: Scalp clonality dropped significantly under tofacitinib, as did expanded CD8+ top-100 clones. Persistence during tofacitinib was seen for many expanded lesional clones in scalp and blood.

Treatment of the sample: oral pan-JAK inhibitor, 5-10 mg twice daily. This clone was seen a few times. Its specificity is not known. cDNA reverse transcribed from extracted RNA served as the sequencing template. The method was immunoSEQ multiplex PCR; TCRdb's version includes in-frame clones alone and lacks a portion of them. The repertoire holds around 110,000 clones, with less than 75% as singletons. The starting material was CD8+ T cells sorted from blood, obtained at week 24, from a patient treated with tofacitinib. This sequence was found in a human donor with alopecia areata. The chain joins TRBV13 to TRBJ1-2, with 10 bases lining up with TRBD1. The CDR3 nucleotides are TGTGCCAGCAGCTCGGGACAGGGGAGCTATGGCTACACCTTC. Translated: CASSSGQGSYGYTF. Supplemented by reference TRBV13 and TRBJ1-2, the full variable domain reads AAGVIQSPRHLIKEKRETATLKCYPIPRHDTVYWYQQGPGQDPQFLISFYEKMQSDKGSIPDRFSAQQFSDYHSELNMSSLELGDSALYFCASSSGQGSYGYTFGSGTRLTVV.